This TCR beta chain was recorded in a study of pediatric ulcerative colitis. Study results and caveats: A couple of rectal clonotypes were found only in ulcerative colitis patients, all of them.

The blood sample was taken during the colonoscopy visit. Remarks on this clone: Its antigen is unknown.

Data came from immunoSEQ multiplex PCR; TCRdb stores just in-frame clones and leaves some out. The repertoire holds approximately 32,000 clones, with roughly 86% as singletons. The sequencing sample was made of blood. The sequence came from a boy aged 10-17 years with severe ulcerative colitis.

CDR3 residues: CSVGQRVADTQYF. The CDR3 coding sequence is TGCAGCGTTGGTCAGAGGGTCGCAGATACGCAGTATTTT. The rearrangement joins TRBV29-1 to TRBJ2-3; perhaps TRBD2 as D (5 bases). CDR1 is SQVTM, CDR2 ANQGSEA, per germline. The CDR3 loop spans 13 amino acids. V was clipped by 4 bases and J by 4 bases, with 12 bases between them.